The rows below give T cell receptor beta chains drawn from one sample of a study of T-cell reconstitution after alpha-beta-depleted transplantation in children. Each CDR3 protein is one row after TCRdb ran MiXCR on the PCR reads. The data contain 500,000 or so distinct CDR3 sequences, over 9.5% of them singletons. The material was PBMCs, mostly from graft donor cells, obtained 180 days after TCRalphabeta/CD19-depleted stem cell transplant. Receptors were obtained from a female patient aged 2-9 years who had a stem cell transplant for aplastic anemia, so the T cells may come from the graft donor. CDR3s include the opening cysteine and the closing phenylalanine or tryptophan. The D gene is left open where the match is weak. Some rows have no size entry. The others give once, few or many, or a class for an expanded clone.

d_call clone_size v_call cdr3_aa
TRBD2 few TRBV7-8 CASSPRLAGVGETQYF
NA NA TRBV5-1 CASSLDRWYGYTF
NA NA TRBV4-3 CASSQDFQGWSYEQYF
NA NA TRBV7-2 CASSLAFYSSQGGLAKNIQYF
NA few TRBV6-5 CASSYSAAWVRGTDTQYF
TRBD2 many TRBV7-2 CASSRGTSGQETQYF
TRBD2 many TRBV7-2 CASSPRTSGDNEQFF
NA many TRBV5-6 CASSSGLVAQQYF
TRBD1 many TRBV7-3 CASSLTGGQGEKLFF
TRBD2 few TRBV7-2 CASSQLLAHQETQYF